A single sample gave rise to the 21 T cell receptor beta chains below, sequenced in a study of molecular identifiers for immune sequencing clone quantification. TCRdb reprocessed the PCR reads via MiXCR and lists one record per CDR3 protein. The sample records about 640,000 distinct CDR3 sequences, roughly 21% being singletons. Sequencing was performed on naive CD8+ T cells from blood, with Jurkat cell RNA spiked in. Indicated subset: FACS-sorted CD8+CD4-CCR7+CD45RA+ naive T cells. The receptors shown here come from a human donor in good health. Some libraries in this study had Jurkat cell RNA spiked in.

This clonotype was counted at least ten times. The V and J genes are TRBV7-9 and TRBJ1-1; D possibly corresponds to TRBD1 (5 bases). V was clipped by 3 bases and J by 4 bases, with 12 bases between them. The V gene's germline CDR1 is SEHNR and CDR2 FQNEAQ (reference sequence). The CDR3 loop spans 14 amino acids. CDR3 nucleotides: TGTGCCAGCAGCTTCGCGCGGGGGGGCACTGAAGCTTTCTTT. This sequence encodes CASSFARGGTEAFF.

Many counts were recorded for this clonotype. This rearrangement joins TRBV2 to TRBJ2-4; 7 nucleotides agree with TRBD1. Germline V gene sequence: CDR1 SNHLY, CDR2 FYNNEI. Trimming at V came to 2 bases and at J to 7 bases, leaving 5 bases not matched to a gene. There are 14 residues in the CDR3. The CDR3 protein is CASSEYRGTNIQYF. The CDR3 DNA sequence: TGTGCCAGCAGTGAATACAGGGGAACTAACATTCAGTACTTC.

This clonotype has ten or more counts. The J gene is TRBJ1-4, the V gene TRBV5-4; 9 bases match TRBD1. Looked up from germline, CDR1 is SGHNT and CDR2 is YYREEE (reference sequence). The CDR3 loop spans 14 amino acids. The junction had 4 bases not matched to a gene; V was cut back by 3 bases and J by 7 bases. In DNA form, the CDR3 reads TGTGCCAGCAGCTCGCGACAGGGGGGTGAAAAACTGTTTTTT. It encodes CASSSRQGGEKLFF.

In its sample, this clonotype was seen many times. This chain joins TRBV20-1 and TRBJ1-1, with TRBD1 as a possible D gene (5 bases). The CDR3 length is 13 residues. Germline V gives CDR1 DFQATT, CDR2 SNEGSKA (reference sequence). With 3 bases removed from V and 3 bases from J, the gap between germline ends came to 11 bases. The CDR3 reads CSARGTQDTEAFF. The CDR3 coding sequence is TGCAGTGCTAGGGGGACCCAAGACACTGAAGCTTTCTTT.

The table lists this clonotype with many counts. The V and J genes are TRBV20-1 and TRBJ2-3; 9 bases map to TRBD1. The CDR3 extends over 15 amino acids. J lost 2 bases, V lost 3 bases, and 6 bases had no gene match. Per germline, CDR1 DFQATT and CDR2 SNEGSKA (reference sequence). CDR3 amino acids: CSARARDRDTDTQYF. The CDR3 nucleotides read TGCAGTGCTAGGGCCCGGGACAGGGACACAGATACGCAGTATTTT.

This clonotype was detected many times. The chain combines TRBV20-1 with TRBJ2-1; 10 bases line up with TRBD2. This CDR3 comprises 16 residues. Germline V gene sequence: CDR1 DFQATT, CDR2 SNEGSKA (reference sequence). V was clipped by 3 bases and J by 4 bases; unmatched bases: 9. For the CDR3, the DNA is TGCAGTGCTAGTGTTCTAGCGGGAGTTAGGTACAATGAGCAGTTCTTC. The encoded protein is CSASVLAGVRYNEQFF.

This clonotype was observed many times. The gene calls are TRBV3-1 and TRBJ1-2, with 7 bases lining up with TRBD1. V lost 4 bases, J lost 7 bases, and 9 bases stayed unmatched. The germline V gene encodes CDR1 LGHDT and CDR2 YNNKEL (reference sequence). CDR3 length: 14 amino acids. In nucleotides, the CDR3 is TGTGCCAGCAGCCCTGAAACAGACAGGGCTGGCTACACCTTC. Its protein is CASSPETDRAGYTF.

A remark on this clonotype: Relative to the germline gene, one junction end is altered; a read error may explain this. The chain links TRBV5-5 to TRBJ2-1, with 9 bases aligning to TRBD2. Germline V gene data show CDR1 as SGHKS and CDR2 as YYEKEE (reference sequence). The CDR3 spans 18 residues. The CDR3 sequence is CASTIEGLRGGSYNGQFF. The CDR3 region has the DNA TGTGCCAGCACCATTGAGGGGTTGCGGGGGGGGTCCTACAATGGGCAGTTCTTC.

This clonotype was picked up a small number of times. This rearrangement joins TRBV9 to TRBJ2-1; the match to TRBD1 covers 7 bases. Germline CDR1 is SGDLS and CDR2 is YYNGEE. V gave up 6 bases and J gave up 2 bases; unmatched junction bases: 5. This CDR3 contains 14 residues. In DNA, the CDR3 is TGTGCCAGCACCCTGGGGACAGCCTACAATGAGCAGTTCTTC. This gives the protein CASTLGTAYNEQFF. The whole variable domain, filled in from reference TRBV9 and TRBJ2-1, reads DSGVTQTPKHLITATGQRVTLRCSPRSGDLSVYWYQQSLDQGLQFLIQYYNGEERAKGNILERFSAQQFPDLHSELNLSSLELGDSALYFCASTLGTAYNEQFFGPGTRLTVL.

There are many counts of this clonotype. This chain joins TRBV27 and TRBJ2-7; the D is unclear. V was pared by 4 bases and J by 2 bases, with 12 bases between. The germline V gene encodes CDR1 MNHEY and CDR2 SMNVEV (reference sequence). This CDR3 contains 14 residues. The CDR3 loop reads CASSSPRRPYEQYF. The CDR3 coding sequence is TGTGCCAGCAGTTCCCCCCGTCGTCCCTACGAGCAGTACTTC.

The gene calls are TRBV13 and TRBJ2-7, with TRBD2 identical over 7 bases. J was trimmed by 3 bases and V by 4 bases; bases with no gene match: 6. In germline, CDR1 is PRHDT, CDR2 FYEKMQ (reference sequence). CDR3 length equals 14 residues. The CDR3 nucleotides are TGTGCCAGCAGCTCCGGGGGGACGGGCTACGAGCAGTACTTC. Translation gives CASSSGGTGYEQYF.

This clonotype was counted many times. The chain couples TRBV6-6 to TRBJ1-5, with a tentative D call TRBD1 (5 bases). The CDR3 spans 15 residues. Trimming pared 6 bases from V and 0 bases from J, leaving 12 bases between. CDR1 is MNHNY, CDR2 SVGAGI, per germline (reference sequence). CDR3 sequence: CASSPTQVSNQPQHF. The CDR3 DNA reads as TGTGCCAGCAGCCCAACACAGGTTAGCAATCAGCCCCAGCATTTT.

This clonotype was counted ten times or more. The CDR3 loop is CASSAGPSSYNEQFF. The CDR3 region has the DNA TGTGCCAGCAGTGCGGGGCCCAGCTCCTACAATGAGCAGTTCTTC. The chain couples TRBV25-1 to TRBJ2-1; D might be TRBD1 or TRBD2, each matching 5 bases. This CDR3 region has 15 residues. CDR1 MGHDK and CDR2 SYGVNS come from the germline V gene. V gave up 4 bases and J gave up 0 bases, with 10 bases separating them.

This clonotype showed up many times. The chain combines TRBV13 with TRBJ2-3; D gene uncertain. The CDR3 is made up of 14 amino acids. The ends were cut back, 5 bases at V and 3 bases at J, with 12 bases in the middle. Germline lookup yields CDR1 PRHDT and CDR2 FYEKMQ (reference sequence). The CDR3 DNA reads TGTGCCAGCAGCCTATGGGAAGGAACAGATACGCAGTATTTT. Amino acid sequence: CASSLWEGTDTQYF.

This clonotype appeared many times. This chain uses TRBV1 with TRBJ2-3; the table's D call of TRBD1 was not tested on the DNA. TRBV1 has pseudogene status. This CDR3 region has 15 residues. CDR3 amino acids: CTSSPWRGRRGTQYF. The CDR3 nucleotides read TGCACCAGCAGCCCATGGCGGGGGCGCAGGGGTACGCAGTATTTT.

Of note for this clonotype: A much larger clone lies a single base off, so this may be a read error. The chain is built from TRBV27 and TRBJ1-1, with D perhaps TRBD1 (5 bases). The germline CDR1 and CDR2 sequences are MNHEY and SMNVEV (reference sequence). The CDR3 sequence is 14 residues long. Trimming cost V 8 bases and J 5 bases, with 18 bases left between them. In DNA form, the CDR3 reads TGTGCCAGCCAACTGACGGGGCGATGGACTGAAGCTTTCTTT. Amino acid sequence: CASQLTGRWTEAFF.

Many counts were recorded for this clonotype. V usage is TRBV20-1 and J usage is TRBJ2-7, with 8 bases that match TRBD2. V was clipped by 6 bases and J by 5 bases; unmatched bases: 15. Looked up from germline, CDR1 is DFQATT and CDR2 is SNEGSKA (reference sequence). This CDR3 comprises 15 residues. The CDR3 spells CSAGSVAGRAHEQYF. Written as DNA, the CDR3 is TGCAGTGCCGGATCAGTAGCGGGGAGAGCCCACGAGCAGTACTTC.

This clonotype was picked up many times. The rearrangement joins TRBV6-5 to TRBJ2-3; D unresolved. Germline CDR1 and CDR2: MNHEY and SVGAGI. V was shortened by 5 bases and J by 2 bases, with 17 bases between the two germline ends. CDR3 length: 16 amino acids. The CDR3 protein is CASSLPGPGTTDTQYF. As DNA, the CDR3 is TGTGCCAGCAGTCTCCCCGGGCCCGGAACCACAGATACGCAGTATTTT.

Remarks on this clonotype: The junction differs from germline at one of its ends, possibly a read error. Here the CDR3 reads CASSPSQGDYEQCF. In DNA, the CDR3 is TGTGCCAGCAGCCCTAGTCAGGGAGACTACGAGCAGTGCTTC. V and J are TRBV9 and TRBJ2-7, with D perhaps being TRBD1 or TRBD2 (5 bases each). Germline CDR1 is SGDLS and CDR2 is YYNGEE. The CDR3 covers 14 residues. The complete variable domain, with remaining parts taken from reference TRBV9 and TRBJ2-7, reads DSGVTQTPKHLITATGQRVTLRCSPRSGDLSVYWYQQSLDQGLQFLIQYYNGEERAKGNILERFSAQQFPDLHSELNLSSLELGDSALYFCASSPSQGDYEQCFGPGTRLTVT.

The sample holds many counts of this clonotype. This chain connects TRBV4-3 to TRBJ2-3; 8 nucleotides align to TRBD1. This CDR3 is built from 16 residues. The V and J ends lost 1 base and 2 bases, in that order; junction bases with no gene match: 5. Looked up from germline, CDR1 is LGHNA and CDR2 is YSLEER. CDR3: CASSQGRDRYTDTQYF. For the CDR3, the DNA is TGCGCCAGCAGCCAAGGCCGGGACAGGTACACAGATACGCAGTATTTT.

This clonotype showed up many times. The chain combines TRBV12-3 or TRBV12-4 with TRBJ2-3; D is unclear. The CDR3 consists of 12 residues. The V end was cut by 4 bases, the J end by 8 bases, with 10 bases between. Here the CDR3 reads CASSYDNPTQYF. The CDR3 region has the DNA TGTGCCAGCAGTTACGACAATCCTACGCAGTATTTT.